These T cell receptor beta chains were read from a single sample in a study of blood T cell repertoires in COVID-19. The protocol was immunoSEQ multiplex PCR, while the TCRdb copy is restricted to in-frame clones and leaves out a portion. The table includes around 45,000 clones, around nine tenths detected once. Source material: peripheral blood. Source of these receptors: a man between 60 and 70 years old with active or convalescent COVID-19. Both conserved end residues are part of each CDR3. D genes are given only for firm matches. Clone size is stated in some rows and not others, as once, few, many or a class when expanded.

v_gene: TRBV6-1; abundance: NA; j_gene: TRBJ1-1; d_gene: NA; CDR3nt: TGTGCCAGCAGTGAATTTGGGGGCGCGGCCACTGAAGCTTTCTTT; CDR3aa: CASSEFGGAATEAFF
v_gene: TRBV5-1; abundance: many; j_gene: TRBJ2-7; d_gene: TRBD1; CDR3nt: TGCGCCAGCAGCGGGGACAGGGGTTACGAGCAGTACTTC; CDR3aa: CASSGDRGYEQYF
v_gene: TRBV19; abundance: NA; j_gene: TRBJ1-2; d_gene: NA; CDR3nt: TGTGCCAGTAGTATTCATTCCGGCTACACCTTC; CDR3aa: CASSIHSGYTF
v_gene: TRBV30; abundance: NA; j_gene: TRBJ1-2; d_gene: NA; CDR3nt: TGTGCCTGGATTGGGAGCAGTAGTTGGGAGAACTATGGCTACACCTTC; CDR3aa: CAWIGSSSWENYGYTF
v_gene: TRBV5-4; abundance: NA; j_gene: TRBJ2-3; d_gene: NA; CDR3nt: TGTGCCAGCAGCTTGGCAGGGCGAAGCACAGATACGCAGTATTTT; CDR3aa: CASSLAGRSTDTQYF
v_gene: TRBV4-1; abundance: NA; j_gene: TRBJ1-2; d_gene: NA; CDR3nt: TGCGCCAGCAGCCATCCCGGGGGTGGGGTCTATGGCTACACCTTC; CDR3aa: CASSHPGGGVYGYTF
v_gene: TRBV9; abundance: NA; j_gene: TRBJ1-6; d_gene: NA; CDR3nt: TGTGCCAGCAGCGCGTCACAGGGAGTGGGCTCACCCCTCCACTTT; CDR3aa: CASSASQGVGSPLHF
v_gene: TRBV5-4; abundance: few; j_gene: TRBJ1-6; d_gene: TRBD1; CDR3nt: TGTGCCAGCAGCTTGATGACAGGGCTTAATTCACCCCTCCACTTT; CDR3aa: CASSLMTGLNSPLHF
v_gene: TRBV19; abundance: NA; j_gene: TRBJ1-2; d_gene: TRBD1; CDR3nt: TGTGCCAGTAGCACCGGGACAGGGACCTATGGCTACACCTTC; CDR3aa: CASSTGTGTYGYTF
v_gene: TRBV28; abundance: once; j_gene: TRBJ1-2; d_gene: TRBD1; CDR3nt: TGTGCCAGCAGTTCGCAGGGGGCGCCGGTCGGCTACACCTTC; CDR3aa: CASSSQGAPVGYTF
v_gene: TRBV10-3; abundance: few; j_gene: TRBJ2-3; d_gene: TRBD1; CDR3nt: TGTGCCATCGGGGACCGGGACAGGGGTGTCACAGATACGCAGTATTTT; CDR3aa: CAIGDRDRGVTDTQYF
v_gene: TRBV30; abundance: few; j_gene: TRBJ2-5; d_gene: NA; CDR3nt: TGTGCCTCGGGGACTGGACAAGAGACCCAGTACTTC; CDR3aa: CASGTGQETQYF
v_gene: TRBV4-2; abundance: NA; j_gene: TRBJ1-2; d_gene: NA; CDR3nt: TGTGCCAGCAGCACGACAGGATCTGGCTATGGCTACACCTTC; CDR3aa: CASSTTGSGYGYTF
v_gene: TRBV6-6; abundance: NA; j_gene: TRBJ2-1; d_gene: TRBD1; CDR3nt: TGTGCCAGCAGCCCCATCTCGACAGGGGGAATCGATGAGCAGTTCTTC; CDR3aa: CASSPISTGGIDEQFF
v_gene: TRBV18; abundance: NA; j_gene: TRBJ2-3; d_gene: TRBD1; CDR3nt: TGTGCCAGCTCACCAGGGGGACAGGGAGCAGATACGCAGTATTTT; CDR3aa: CASSPGGQGADTQYF
v_gene: TRBV5-4; abundance: NA; j_gene: TRBJ2-5; d_gene: NA; CDR3nt: TGTGCCAGCAGCCCGGGGTCTAGCTACCAAGAGACCCAGTACTTC; CDR3aa: CASSPGSSYQETQYF
v_gene: TRBV5-1; abundance: NA; j_gene: TRBJ2-3; d_gene: TRBD2; CDR3nt: TGCGCCAGCAGTCACACTAGCGGGGGAACAGATACGCAGTATTTT; CDR3aa: CASSHTSGGTDTQYF
v_gene: TRBV14; abundance: NA; j_gene: TRBJ1-2; d_gene: NA; CDR3nt: TGTGCCAGCAGCCAAGAACATAACTATGGCTACACCTTC; CDR3aa: CASSQEHNYGYTF
v_gene: TRBV2; abundance: NA; j_gene: TRBJ1-5; d_gene: TRBD1; CDR3nt: TGTGCCAGCAGTGAATCGTGGACAGGGGGTCAGCCCCAGCATTTT; CDR3aa: CASSESWTGGQPQHF